Each of the 20 T cell receptor beta chains below was sequenced from the same sample in a study of post-analysis software for immune sequencing data. Study conclusions and caveats: Patients showed TRBV5-6, TRBV5-1 and TRBV20-1 among a few TRBV segments more frequent than in controls.

The antigens of these receptors remain unknown. Built from TCR beta cDNA, the libraries had unique molecular identifiers in them. In TCRdb, the PCR reads were re-called with MiXCR into one record per CDR3 protein. The sample contains some 890,000 distinct CDR3 sequences, under 70% of which appear only once. What was sequenced was blood. These receptors all come from a girl aged 10 to 17 with multiple sclerosis.

The V and J genes are TRBV10-3 and TRBJ2-3, with a weak D call TRBD1 (6 bases). Trimming left V 0 bases short and J 0 bases short, with 10 bases between. The germline gives CDR1 ENHRY, CDR2 SYGVKD. The CDR3 contains 16 residues. This CDR3 reads CAISESGHTSTDTQYF. In DNA form, the CDR3 reads TGTGCCATCAGTGAGTCGGGACACACTAGCACAGATACGCAGTATTTT.

V is TRBV12-3 or TRBV12-4 and J is TRBJ1-2; TRBD1 aligns across 9 bases. The junction had 10 bases not matched to a gene; V was cut back by 5 bases and J by 6 bases. The CDR3 has 15 residues. CDR3 bases: TGTGCCAGCAGTGACCGGGACAGGGCGATCGATGGCTACACCTTC. Translation gives CASSDRDRAIDGYTF.

The rearrangement uses TRBV7-9 and TRBJ2-5, with 9 bases identical to TRBD1. The germline CDR1 and CDR2 sequences are SEHNR and FQNEAQ (reference sequence). CDR3 size: 16 residues. The V segment lost 4 bases and the J segment 4 bases; nucleotides outside the gene matches: 10. CDR3: CASSSQTQGAGETQYF. CDR3 DNA: TGTGCCAGCAGCTCGCAGACACAGGGGGCTGGAGAGACCCAGTACTTC.

Regarding this clonotype: An end of the junction differs from the germline gene, which may be a read error. The chain is built from TRBV20-1 and TRBJ2-6, with 9 positions matching TRBD1. This CDR3 is 16 amino acids long. The V gene's germline CDR1 is DFQATT and CDR2 SNEGSKA (reference sequence). The DNA of the CDR3 is TGCAGTGCCGAAAACACAGGGGGCTTGGGGGCCAGCGTCCTGACTTTC. This encodes CSAENTGGLGASVLTF.

The rearrangement uses TRBV5-1 and TRBJ2-1; D ambiguous. Germline V gives CDR1 SGHRS, CDR2 YFSETQ. This CDR3 has 14 residues. V was cut by 0 bases and J by 3 bases, with 7 bases left in between. The CDR3 region has the DNA TGCGCCAGCAGCTTGGAATGGGACTACAATGAGCAGTTCTTC. Translated, it gives CASSLEWDYNEQFF.

This clonotype was counted between two and nine times. V is TRBV25-1 and J is TRBJ2-7; TRBD2 matches at 8 bases. Germline V lookup: CDR1 MGHDK, CDR2 SYGVNS. The V gene end was trimmed by 5 bases and the J gene end by 3 bases; junction bases not matched to a gene: 6. This CDR3 has 14 residues. CDR3 coding DNA: TGTGCCAGCAGTAGCGGGGGCCCTTACTACGAGCAGTACTTC. The encoded protein is CASSSGGPYYEQYF.

Worth noting for this clonotype: The junction does not match germline at one end; this may be a read error. V is TRBV29-1 and J is TRBJ1-1; D might be TRBD1 (5 bases). There are 15 residues in the CDR3. CDR1 and CDR2 (germline): SQVTM, ANQGSEA. The CDR3 DNA sequence: TGCAGCATTGAGGCCAGGGCACAAATAATCACTGAAGCTTTCTTT. Translated: CSIEARAQIITEAFF.

V is TRBV12-3 or TRBV12-4 and J is TRBJ1-5, with D uncertain. Trimming removed 3 bases at V and 3 bases at J, with 12 bases between. The CDR3 is made up of 15 amino acids. CDR3 sequence (DNA): TGTGCCAGCAGTTTGGGGTCGGGCAACAATCAGCCCCAGCATTTT. This gives the protein CASSLGSGNNQPQHF.

The V gene is TRBV2, the J gene TRBJ1-2; the D gene is possibly TRBD1 (5 bases). Germline CDR1 and CDR2: SNHLY and FYNNEI. Trimming removed 1 base from V and 1 base from J, with 7 bases in between. This CDR3 is 14 amino acids long. CDR3 sequence: CASSEVTVNYGYTF. CDR3 nucleotide sequence: TGTGCCAGCAGTGAAGTGACAGTTAACTATGGCTACACCTTC.

The chain carries TRBV25-1 and TRBJ2-7; D possibly corresponds to TRBD1 (6 bases). The CDR3 runs to 15 residues. Germline V lookup: CDR1 MGHDK, CDR2 SYGVNS. V was cut by 0 bases and J by 6 bases, with 15 bases left in between. The CDR3 coding sequence is TGTGCCAGCAGTGAATATGGGCAGGGGTCTGGCGAGCAGTACTTC. It translates to CASSEYGQGSGEQYF.

V and J are TRBV7-9 and TRBJ2-1; maybe TRBD1 (6 bases). Trimming removed 5 bases from V and 6 bases from J, with 17 bases in between. Germline-derived CDR1 and CDR2 are SEHNR and FQNEAQ (reference sequence). CDR3 size: 15 residues. This CDR3 is CASSIDRSLVNEQFF. CDR3 sequence (DNA): TGTGCCAGCAGCATCGACAGGTCCTTAGTCAATGAGCAGTTCTTC.

The chain combines TRBV11-3 with TRBJ2-1; D is unclear. The CDR3 is made up of 15 amino acids. The germline V gene encodes CDR1 SGHNT and CDR2 YENEEA. V was clipped by 3 bases and J by 2 bases, with 11 bases between them. CDR3 coding DNA: TGTGCCAGCAGCTTGACGGCAGACGCCTACAATGAGCAGTTCTTC. Protein product: CASSLTADAYNEQFF.

This clonotype has a handful of counts. V gene TRBV12-3 or TRBV12-4 combines with J gene TRBJ2-6; TRBD1 or TRBD2 may be the D gene (5 bases each). Between the trimmed V and J ends, which lost 8 bases and 4 bases, there was a span of 12 bases. The CDR3 loop spans 14 amino acids. CDR3 amino acids: CASRPGTGANVLTF. The DNA of the CDR3 is TGTGCCAGCCGCCCCGGGACCGGGGCCAACGTCCTGACTTTC.

This clonotype was observed a handful of times. The V gene is TRBV7-2, the J gene TRBJ1-5; no clear D gene. The CDR3 length is 16 residues. V shed 4 bases and J shed 0 bases, with 13 bases lying between them. The germline gives CDR1 SGHTA, CDR2 FQGNSA. The CDR3 reads CASSSTTWGSNQPQHF. In DNA form, the CDR3 reads TGTGCCAGCAGCTCGACGACATGGGGTAGCAATCAGCCCCAGCATTTT.

The chain links TRBV20-1 to TRBJ2-1; no clear D. The V end lost 3 bases, the J end lost 0 bases, and 9 bases lay between the germline ends. Per germline, CDR1 DFQATT and CDR2 SNEGSKA (reference sequence). CDR3 size: 14 residues. The CDR3 is CSASKLSSYNEQFF. The CDR3 bases are TGCAGTGCTAGTAAACTTAGCTCCTACAATGAGCAGTTCTTC.

The gene calls are TRBV20-1 and TRBJ2-1, with D perhaps assigned TRBD1 or TRBD2 (5 bases each). This CDR3 has 12 amino acids. Between the trimmed V and J ends, which lost 6 bases and 5 bases, there was a span of 11 bases. Germline loops: CDR1 DFQATT, CDR2 SNEGSKA (reference sequence). Written as DNA, the CDR3 is TGCAGTGCGTGGGACCCAGACAATGAGCAGTTCTTC. Its protein is CSAWDPDNEQFF.

In DNA form, the CDR3 reads TGCGCCAGCAGCTCGGGGACAAACTACATGAACACTGAAGCTTTCTTT. It encodes CASSSGTNYMNTEAFF. The rearrangement joins TRBV5-1 to TRBJ1-1; tentatively, D is TRBD1 (6 bases). The CDR3 runs to 16 residues. Germline V gene lookup returns CDR1 SGHRS and CDR2 YFSETQ. V gave up 3 bases and J gave up 0 bases, with 15 bases separating them.

The chain uses TRBV7-8 and TRBJ1-6; 10 bases fit TRBD1. Germline V gene lookup returns CDR1 SGHVS and CDR2 FQNEAQ. The J segment lost 0 bases and the V segment lost 9 bases, leaving 5 bases of the junction unmatched. The CDR3 consists of 16 residues. CDR3 DNA: TGTGCCAGTTCGGACAGGGGGAGCTCCTATAATTCACCCCTCCACTTT. This sequence encodes CASSDRGSSYNSPLHF. Full variable domain (rest looked up from reference TRBV7-8 and TRBJ1-6): GAGVSQSPRYKVAKRGQDVALRCDPISGHVSLFWYQQALGQGPEFLTYFQNEAQLDKSGLPSDRFFAERPEGSVSTLKIQRTQQEDSAVYLCASSDRGSSYNSPLHFGNGTRLTVT.

The gene calls are TRBV7-2 and TRBJ1-1; D is unresolved. CDR1 is SGHTA and CDR2 is FQGNSA in the germline V gene. This CDR3 is built from 13 residues. Trimming left V 1 base short and J 7 bases short, with 10 bases between. The chain's CDR3 is CASSLDGSIEAFF. CDR3 coding DNA: TGTGCCAGCAGCTTAGACGGGTCCATTGAAGCTTTCTTT.

The rearrangement links TRBV11-2 to TRBJ2-6; tentatively, D is TRBD1 (6 bases). This CDR3 comprises 16 residues. V lost 7 bases and J lost 3, with 16 bases in between. CDR1 and CDR2 (germline): SGHAT, FQNNGV. CDR3 residues: CASTPSRGGGANVLTF. In nucleotides, the CDR3 is TGTGCCAGCACCCCGAGCAGGGGCGGTGGGGCCAACGTCCTGACTTTC.